The next 10 T cell receptor beta chains were all read from a single sample in a study of cytomegalovirus exposure and HLA in healthy donors. The PCR employed 60 Vbeta primers together with 13 Jbeta primers. Sequencing used immunoSEQ multiplex PCR; TCRdb keeps in-frame clones, though not all of them. The data hold about 230,000 clones, with around 80% observed a single time. What was sequenced was PBMCs. The receptor source for this set is a boy between 10 and 17 years old in good health and CMV-seronegative.

The chain recombines TRBV10-3 with TRBJ1-6; perhaps TRBD1 as D (6 bases). V was shortened by 10 bases and J by 6 bases, with 22 bases between the two germline ends. The CDR3 runs 16 residues. Germline V CDR1 and CDR2: ENHRY, SYGVKD. In DNA form, the CDR3 reads TGTGCCACAGCAATCGCCATAGGGGGAAGTAATTCACCCCTCCACTTT. It is translated as CATAIAIGGSNSPLHF.

The J gene is TRBJ1-1, the V gene TRBV7-8; maybe TRBD1 (5 bases). The germline V gene has CDR1 SGHVS and CDR2 FQNEAQ. This CDR3 comprises 16 residues. The ends were cut back, 6 bases at V and 0 bases at J, with 17 bases in the middle. The chain's CDR3 is CASSPPKQALNTEAFF. CDR3 nucleotides: TGTGCCAGCAGTCCTCCAAAACAGGCCCTGAACACTGAAGCTTTCTTT.

The chain joins TRBV19 to TRBJ1-2; tentative D call: TRBD1 (5 bases). Germline V gene data show CDR1 as LNHDA and CDR2 as SQIVND (reference sequence). Trimming left V 2 bases short and J 7 bases short, with 11 bases between. This CDR3 is 13 amino acids long. The CDR3 loop is CASSIWQGGGYTF. In DNA, the CDR3 is TGTGCCAGTAGTATATGGCAGGGCGGTGGCTACACCTTC. The full variable domain, with the rest looked up from reference TRBV19 and TRBJ1-2, is DGGITQSPKYLFRKEGQNVTLSCEQNLNHDAMYWYRQDPGQGLRLIYYSQIVNDFQKGDIAEGYSVSREKKESFPLTVTSAQKNPTAFYLCASSIWQGGGYTFGSGTRLTVV.

The CDR3 region has the DNA TGTGCCAGTAGTTCCCAGGGTATGAACACTGAAGCTTTCTTT. This sequence encodes CASSSQGMNTEAFF. The rearrangement uses TRBV19 and TRBJ1-1; D is possibly TRBD1 (5 bases). CDR1 is LNHDA and CDR2 is SQIVND in the germline V gene (reference sequence). The CDR3 is made up of 14 amino acids. V dropped 5 bases and J dropped 0 bases, with 10 bases sitting between them.

This chain uses TRBV6-6 with TRBJ2-7; 9 nucleotides match TRBD2. Germline V gene sequence: CDR1 MNHNY, CDR2 SVGAGI (reference sequence). With V trimmed by 2 bases and J by 1 base, 3 bases remained unmatched. This CDR3 has 15 residues. This chain's CDR3 is CASSYGSGSSYEQYF. Written as DNA, the CDR3 is TGTGCCAGCAGTTACGGTAGCGGGAGTTCCTACGAGCAGTACTTC.

The V and J genes are TRBV11-2 and TRBJ1-4, with 7 nucleotides matching TRBD1. This CDR3 region has 13 residues. Germline V gene sequence: CDR1 SGHAT, CDR2 FQNNGV. After removal of 5 bases from V and 8 bases from J, the junction contained 5 bases not matched to a gene. CDR3 region: CASSPDRVEKLFF. The DNA of the CDR3 is TGTGCCAGCAGCCCCGACAGGGTAGAAAAACTGTTTTTT.

The chain uses TRBV10-3 and TRBJ1-2; no definite D call. The germline gives CDR1 ENHRY, CDR2 SYGVKD. This CDR3 comprises 15 residues. V lost 0 bases to trimming and J lost 8 bases, with 16 bases between them. The CDR3 bases are TGTGCCATCAGTGAGTCGAGTACCCGAACTAGGGGCTACACCTTC. Encoded protein: CAISESSTRTRGYTF.

Ten or more counts support this clone. The chain employs TRBV2 and TRBJ1-4, with TRBD1 identical over 11 bases. V shed 8 bases, J shed 5 bases, and the junction held 7 bases outside the gene matches. The CDR3 is made up of 15 amino acids. CDR1 is SNHLY, CDR2 FYNNEI, per germline. The CDR3 loop reads CASRDRGWLNEKLFF. Written as DNA, the CDR3 is TGTGCCAGCCGGGACAGGGGGTGGCTAAATGAAAAACTGTTTTTT.

This clone was detected only a few times. The gene calls are TRBV5-4 and TRBJ1-1; possible D gene TRBD1, 5 bases. There are 15 residues in the CDR3. Germline CDR1 and CDR2: SGHNT and YYREEE (reference sequence). Trimming removed 0 bases from V and 0 bases from J, with 9 bases in between. CDR3 amino acids: CASSLAGALNTEAFF. The CDR3 nucleotides read TGTGCCAGCAGCTTGGCTGGGGCTTTGAACACTGAAGCTTTCTTT.

V is TRBV6-4 and J is TRBJ1-1; D is undetermined. Trimming took off 2 bases at V and 8 bases at J, with 15 bases between the two ends. This CDR3 spans 14 amino acids. CDR1 and CDR2 from the germline V gene are MRHNA and SNTAGT. CDR3 sequence reads: CASSDRRGAGEAFF. CDR3 bases: TGTGCCAGCAGTGACCGCCGGGGAGCGGGGGAAGCTTTCTTT.